The 9 T cell receptor beta chains reported below all come from one sample, sequenced in a study of T cell responses to AZD1222 COVID-19 vaccine. TCRdb's table, derived via immunoSEQ multiplex PCR, lists solely in-frame clones and lacks some. The repertoire holds over 70,000 clones, roughly 80% seen once, with 25% to 30% in the top ten. This specimen consisted of peripheral blood, obtained 28 days after the second dose of the MenACWY control vaccine. The receptors derive from an adult who received the MenACWY meningococcal vaccine as a control.

Here the CDR3 DNA reads TGCGCCAGCAGCTTGCTGGGGAACGGGGAGCTGTTTTTT. It yields the protein CASSLLGNGELFF. The chain employs TRBV5-1 and TRBJ2-2; D uncertain. The CDR3 loop spans 13 amino acids. Trimming pared 1 base from V and 7 bases from J, leaving 8 bases between. Germline assignment: CDR1 SGHRS and CDR2 YFSETQ.

The chain joins TRBV9 to TRBJ1-4, with D uncertain. From germline, CDR1 is SGDLS and CDR2 YYNGEE. V was trimmed by 0 bases and J by 8 bases, leaving 8 bases between them. This CDR3 region has 13 residues. CDR3 loop: CASSVAPGEKLFF. CDR3 DNA: TGTGCCAGCAGCGTAGCTCCCGGGGAAAAACTGTTTTTT.

The chain uses TRBV6-2 or TRBV6-3 and TRBJ1-2; D is undetermined. The CDR3 is made up of 14 amino acids. V was cut by 4 bases and J by 5 bases, with 14 bases left in between. Germline V gene sequence: CDR1 MNHEY, CDR2 SVGEGT. The CDR3 bases are TGTGCCAGCAGTTCCGACCGCTTCCTTTATGGCTACACCTTC. This translates into CASSSDRFLYGYTF.

The chain uses TRBV24-1 and TRBJ2-1; TRBD1 agrees at 9 bases. The germline V gene has CDR1 KGHDR and CDR2 SFDVKD. This CDR3 contains 14 residues. Trimming cost V 5 bases and J 10 bases; bases outside gene matches: 8. The CDR3 DNA is TGTGCCACCAGTGCCGAGACAGGGGGTCGGGAGCAGTTCTTC. It specifies CATSAETGGREQFF.

By share of the sample, this clone is hyperexpanded (1% or more). This chain uses TRBV7-3 with TRBJ2-3; 9 positions match TRBD1. This CDR3 comprises 15 residues. Germline V lookup: CDR1 SGHTA, CDR2 FQGTGA. The junction had 0 bases not matched to a gene; V was cut back by 2 bases and J by 0 bases. The CDR3 is CASSLGTGSTDTQYF. The CDR3 nucleotides read TGTGCCAGCAGCTTAGGGACAGGGAGCACAGATACGCAGTATTTT.

V and J are TRBV19 and TRBJ1-3; unclear D gene. Germline V gene sequence: CDR1 LNHDA, CDR2 SQIVND (reference sequence). The CDR3 has 15 residues. Trimming took off 5 bases at V and 0 bases at J, with 11 bases between the two ends. CDR3: CASSLGFHSGNTIYF. CDR3 sequence (DNA): TGTGCCAGTAGTCTAGGGTTTCACTCTGGAAACACCATATATTTT.

The J gene is TRBJ1-1, the V gene TRBV2, with 8 positions matching TRBD1. The junction had 7 bases not matched to a gene; V was cut back by 3 bases and J by 4 bases. The germline CDR1 and CDR2 sequences are SNHLY and FYNNEI. This CDR3 contains 15 residues. The chain's CDR3 is CASSENTGGGTEAFF. CDR3 sequence (DNA): TGTGCCAGCAGTGAGAATACAGGGGGGGGCACTGAAGCTTTCTTT.

This clone has a single count. This sequence joins TRBV28 and TRBJ1-2, with 7 bases lining up with TRBD1. The V segment lost 6 bases and the J segment 5 bases; nucleotides outside the gene matches: 3. This CDR3 is built from 12 residues. Looked up from germline, CDR1 is MDHEN and CDR2 is SYDVKM. The CDR3 spells CASRPQGYGYTF. DNA of the CDR3: TGTGCCAGCAGGCCACAGGGGTATGGCTACACCTTC.

V usage is TRBV6-4 and J usage is TRBJ2-2; possible D gene TRBD1, 6 bases. CDR3 length: 17 residues. V shed 0 bases and J shed 7 bases, with 18 bases lying between them. Germline V gene lookup returns CDR1 MRHNA and CDR2 SNTAGT. This CDR3 reads CASSDSADRPRNGELFF. CDR3 DNA: TGTGCCAGCAGTGACTCGGCTGACAGGCCCCGGAACGGGGAGCTGTTTTTT.